The 12 T cell receptor beta chains in this list originate from one sample, sequenced in a study of T cell responses to AZD1222 COVID-19 vaccine. Generated by immunoSEQ multiplex PCR, the TCRdb table keeps only in-frame clones and is missing some. The sample has roughly 120,000 clones, approximately 90% seen once; the top ten hold under 9%. The sequencing used peripheral blood, collected on day 0 of AZD1222 vaccination. The receptors were sampled from an adult in good health.

The chain carries TRBV5-1 and TRBJ1-2, with no clear D. Trimming removed 5 bases at V and 4 bases at J, with 15 bases between. This CDR3 contains 14 residues. From germline, CDR1 is SGHRS and CDR2 YFSETQ. DNA for the CDR3: TGCGCCAGCAGTACCGGCGAACGGATCTATGGCTACACCTTC. Translated: CASSTGERIYGYTF.

The chain uses TRBV7-3 and TRBJ1-1, with D unclear. V was trimmed by 4 bases and J by 10 bases, leaving 16 bases between them. The CDR3 sequence is 13 residues long. Germline-derived CDR1 and CDR2 are SGHTA and FQGTGA. This CDR3 reads CASSSTPGLGAFF. The DNA for the CDR3 is TGTGCCAGCAGCTCCACCCCGGGCCTCGGAGCTTTCTTT.

The chain couples TRBV29-1 to TRBJ1-2, with D uncertain. CDR1 and CDR2 from the germline V gene are SQVTM and ANQGSEA. The CDR3 extends over 12 amino acids. The V and J ends lost 3 bases and 4 bases respectively, with 9 bases between them. CDR3 nucleotides: TGCAGCGTTGACAGGCCCTCCTATGGCTACACCTTC. Amino acids: CSVDRPSYGYTF.

This chain joins TRBV2 and TRBJ1-3; TRBD1 is a possible D gene (5 bases). Germline V gene data show CDR1 as SNHLY and CDR2 as FYNNEI. The germline V and J ends were trimmed by 6 bases and 4 bases, with 13 bases remaining between them. CDR3 length: 14 amino acids. Here the CDR3 DNA reads TGTGCCAGCAGGCCCCAGGGCCCCGGAAACACCATATATTTT. Translated, it gives CASRPQGPGNTIYF.

This clone was detected a few times. V gene TRBV7-9 combines with J gene TRBJ2-3; 13 bases match TRBD2. The CDR3 is 14 amino acids. Trimming removed 5 bases from V and 8 bases from J; junction bases left unmatched: 4. Germline assignment: CDR1 SEHNR and CDR2 FQNEAQ (reference sequence). CDR3 in DNA: TGTGCCAGCAGCCAAGGACTAGCGGGGGTTACGCAGTATTTT. It codes for CASSQGLAGVTQYF.

The genes are TRBV14 and TRBJ1-2; TRBD1 aligns across 9 bases. The CDR3 runs 15 residues. Per germline, CDR1 SGHDN and CDR2 FVKESK. V shed 0 bases and J 5 bases; nucleotides not matched to a gene: 4. CDR3 DNA: TGTGCCAGCAGCCAAGATCGGGGGACAGGGTATGGCTACACCTTC. Protein product: CASSQDRGTGYGYTF.

V gene TRBV9 combines with J gene TRBJ2-3; the match to TRBD2 covers 8 bases. The CDR3 length is 15 residues. The ends lost 1 base at V and 6 bases at J; junction bases unmatched: 7. In germline, CDR1 is SGDLS, CDR2 YYNGEE. The CDR3 sequence is CASSVQPGRVDTQYF. Here the CDR3 DNA reads TGTGCCAGCAGCGTACAGCCCGGGAGGGTGGATACGCAGTATTTT.

The chain joins TRBV18 to TRBJ1-2, with 12 bases matching TRBD1. This CDR3 has 15 residues. Germline CDR1 KGHSH, CDR2 LQKENI. V lost 0 bases and J lost 8; bases outside the gene matches: 4. The DNA of the CDR3 is TGTGCCAGCTCACCACCAGGGACAGGGGGCTGGGGCTACACCTTC. Encoded protein: CASSPPGTGGWGYTF.

The gene calls are TRBV6-4 and TRBJ1-2; D ambiguous. CDR3 length equals 16 residues. Trimming pared 3 bases from V and 7 bases from J, leaving 21 bases between. CDR1 is MRHNA and CDR2 is SNTAGT in the germline V gene. The DNA for the CDR3 is TGTGCCAGCAGTGAGTCCCAAGACGCAGGCTGGACTGGCTACACCTTC. This gives the protein CASSESQDAGWTGYTF.

This clone appeared a single time. The chain employs TRBV6-5 and TRBJ1-2; 7 nucleotides align to TRBD1. This CDR3 contains 13 residues. The ends lost 0 bases at V and 8 bases at J; junction bases unmatched: 3. Germline CDR1 reads MNHEY; CDR2 reads SVGAGI. Here the CDR3 DNA reads TGTGCCAGCAGTTACTCAGACAGGGACGGCTACACCTTC. This sequence encodes CASSYSDRDGYTF.

The V gene is TRBV7-2, the J gene TRBJ1-5, with a tentative D call TRBD1 (5 bases). Germline-derived CDR1 and CDR2 are SGHTA and FQGNSA. Trimming left V 0 bases short and J 7 bases short, with 13 bases between. The CDR3 extends over 15 amino acids. CDR3 loop: CASSLALRERQPQHF. DNA for the CDR3: TGTGCCAGCAGCTTAGCCCTCAGGGAACGCCAGCCCCAGCATTTT. The full variable domain, in which reference TRBV7-2 and TRBJ1-5 provide the parts outside the CDR3, is GAGVSQSPSNKVTEKGKDVELRCDPISGHTALYWYRQSLGQGLEFLIYFQGNSAPDKSGLPSDRFSAERTGGSVSTLTIQRTQQEDSAVYLCASSLALRERQPQHFGDGTRLSIL.

The J gene is TRBJ2-1, the V gene TRBV6-6, with TRBD2 identical over 9 bases. There are 15 residues in the CDR3. Looked up from germline, CDR1 is MNHNY and CDR2 is SVGAGI (reference sequence). J was trimmed by 0 bases and V by 7 bases; bases with no gene match: 4. In DNA, the CDR3 is TGTGCCAGCAAAAGACTAGCGGCCTCCTACAATGAGCAGTTCTTC. Its translation: CASKRLAASYNEQFF.